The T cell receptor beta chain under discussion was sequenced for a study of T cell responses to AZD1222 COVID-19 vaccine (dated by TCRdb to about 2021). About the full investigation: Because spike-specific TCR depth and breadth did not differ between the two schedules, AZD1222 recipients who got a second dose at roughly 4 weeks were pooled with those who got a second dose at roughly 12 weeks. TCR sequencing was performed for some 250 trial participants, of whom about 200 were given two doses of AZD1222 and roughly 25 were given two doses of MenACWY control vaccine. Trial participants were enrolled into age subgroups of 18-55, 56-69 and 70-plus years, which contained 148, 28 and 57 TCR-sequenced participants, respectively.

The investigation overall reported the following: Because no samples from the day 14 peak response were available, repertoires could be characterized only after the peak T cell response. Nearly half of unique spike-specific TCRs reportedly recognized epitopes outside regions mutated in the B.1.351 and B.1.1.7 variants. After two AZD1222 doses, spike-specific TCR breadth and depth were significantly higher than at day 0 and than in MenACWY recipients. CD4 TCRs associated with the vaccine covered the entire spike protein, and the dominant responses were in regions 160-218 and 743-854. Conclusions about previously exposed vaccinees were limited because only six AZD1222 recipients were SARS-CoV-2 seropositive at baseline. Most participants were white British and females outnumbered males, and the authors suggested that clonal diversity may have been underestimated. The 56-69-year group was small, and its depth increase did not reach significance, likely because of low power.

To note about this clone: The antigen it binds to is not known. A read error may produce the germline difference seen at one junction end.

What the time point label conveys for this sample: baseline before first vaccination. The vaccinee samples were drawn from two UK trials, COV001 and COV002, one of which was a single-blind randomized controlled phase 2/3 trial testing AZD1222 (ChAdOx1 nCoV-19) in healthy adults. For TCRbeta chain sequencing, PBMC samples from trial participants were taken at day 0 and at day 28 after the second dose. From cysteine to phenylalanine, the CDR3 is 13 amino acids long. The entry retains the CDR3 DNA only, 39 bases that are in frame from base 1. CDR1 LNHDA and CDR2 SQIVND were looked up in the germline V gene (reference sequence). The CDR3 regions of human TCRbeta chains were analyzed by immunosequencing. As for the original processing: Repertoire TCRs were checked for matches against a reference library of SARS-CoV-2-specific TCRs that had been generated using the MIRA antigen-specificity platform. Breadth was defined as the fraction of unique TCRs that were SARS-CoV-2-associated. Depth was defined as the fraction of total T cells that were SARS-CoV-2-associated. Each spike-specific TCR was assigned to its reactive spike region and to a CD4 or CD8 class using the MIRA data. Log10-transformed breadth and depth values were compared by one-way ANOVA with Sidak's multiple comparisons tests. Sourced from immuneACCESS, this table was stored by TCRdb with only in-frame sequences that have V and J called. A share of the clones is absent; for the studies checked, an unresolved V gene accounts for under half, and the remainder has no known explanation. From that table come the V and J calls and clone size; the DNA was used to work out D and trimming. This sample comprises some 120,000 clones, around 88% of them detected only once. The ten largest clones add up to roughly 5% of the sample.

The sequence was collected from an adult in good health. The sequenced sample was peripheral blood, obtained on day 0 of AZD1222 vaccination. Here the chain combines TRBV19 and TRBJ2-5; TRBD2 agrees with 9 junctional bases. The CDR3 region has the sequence CASRIAGEETQYF. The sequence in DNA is TGTGCCAGTAGGATAGCGGGGGAAGAGACCCAGTACTTC.